A selection of T cell receptor beta chains follows, all from one sample in a study of blood T cell repertoires in COVID-19. Sequencing was performed with immunoSEQ multiplex PCR; in TCRdb, only in-frame clones are kept and a portion is missing. Of a few hundred thousand clones listed, 85% to 90% are singletons. The sequenced material came from peripheral blood. These receptors originate from a man aged 60 to 69 who had recovered from COVID-19. Each CDR3 is given with its conserved first and last residue. Each record gives: D gene, J gene, V gene, clone size, CDR3 protein, CDR3 DNA. A D gene is named only where the DNA matches it firmly. Expanded clones get a size class; other rows say once, few or many, or leave the size out.

D gene: TRBD2; J gene: TRBJ2-1; V gene: TRBV4-2; clone size: once; CDR3 protein: CASSPGTSGRASYNEQFF; CDR3 DNA: TGTGCCAGCAGCCCGGGGACTAGCGGGAGAGCCTCCTACAATGAGCAGTTCTTC
D gene: .; J gene: TRBJ1-2; V gene: TRBV6-5; clone size: .; CDR3 protein: CASKDSISYGYTF; CDR3 DNA: TGTGCCAGCAAGGACAGTATAAGCTATGGCTACACCTTC
D gene: .; J gene: TRBJ2-4; V gene: TRBV7-2; clone size: .; CDR3 protein: CASSYGLAKNIQYF; CDR3 DNA: TGTGCCAGCAGCTACGGTTTAGCCAAAAACATTCAGTACTTC
D gene: TRBD2; J gene: TRBJ2-3; V gene: TRBV15; clone size: .; CDR3 protein: CATSRDRAGGSDTQYF; CDR3 DNA: TGTGCCACCAGCAGAGATCGAGCGGGGGGTTCAGATACGCAGTATTTT
D gene: TRBD2; J gene: TRBJ2-1; V gene: TRBV19; clone size: .; CDR3 protein: CASKDTSVSYNEQFF; CDR3 DNA: TGTGCCAGTAAGGACACTAGCGTTTCCTACAATGAGCAGTTCTTC
D gene: TRBD2; J gene: TRBJ2-3; V gene: TRBV9; clone size: .; CDR3 protein: CASTQQASGGDTQYF; CDR3 DNA: TGTGCCAGCACCCAGCAGGCTAGCGGGGGCGATACGCAGTATTTT
D gene: .; J gene: TRBJ2-4; V gene: TRBV11-2; clone size: .; CDR3 protein: CASSPSDRLAKNIQYF; CDR3 DNA: TGTGCCAGCAGCCCATCGGACAGACTAGCCAAAAACATTCAGTACTTC
D gene: .; J gene: TRBJ1-5; V gene: TRBV6-2/TRBV6-3; clone size: .; CDR3 protein: CASSPLGNQPQHF; CDR3 DNA: TGTGCCAGCAGCCCCCTTGGCAATCAGCCCCAGCATTTT
D gene: .; J gene: TRBJ1-3; V gene: TRBV21-1; clone size: .; CDR3 protein: CASSKDGDRHSGNTIYF; CDR3 DNA: TGTGCCAGCAGCAAAGACGGAGACAGACACTCTGGAAACACCATATATTTT
D gene: .; J gene: TRBJ1-5; V gene: TRBV27; clone size: .; CDR3 protein: CASSFRLGHFNQPQHF; CDR3 DNA: TGTGCCAGCAGTTTTCGTTTGGGACACTTCAATCAGCCCCAGCATTTT
D gene: TRBD1; J gene: TRBJ1-5; V gene: TRBV9; clone size: .; CDR3 protein: CASSVGGRGNQPQHF; CDR3 DNA: TGTGCCAGCAGCGTAGGTGGCAGGGGGAATCAGCCCCAGCATTTT
D gene: .; J gene: TRBJ1-1; V gene: TRBV7-2; clone size: .; CDR3 protein: CASSLGGRQNTEAFF; CDR3 DNA: TGTGCCAGCAGCTTAGGGGGCAGACAGAACACTGAAGCTTTCTTT
D gene: .; J gene: TRBJ2-5; V gene: TRBV5-1; clone size: .; CDR3 protein: CASSGGRGKETQYF; CDR3 DNA: TGCGCCAGCAGCGGGGGGCGGGGGAAGGAGACCCAGTACTTC
D gene: .; J gene: TRBJ2-2; V gene: TRBV11-1; clone size: .; CDR3 protein: CASSLSGQPGELFF; CDR3 DNA: TGTGCCAGCAGCTTAAGCGGTCAACCCGGGGAGCTGTTTTTT
D gene: .; J gene: TRBJ2-7; V gene: TRBV5-4; clone size: .; CDR3 protein: CASSLVAGSYEQYF; CDR3 DNA: TGTGCCAGCAGCTTGGTGGCGGGGTCCTACGAGCAGTACTTC
D gene: .; J gene: TRBJ2-7; V gene: TRBV30; clone size: .; CDR3 protein: CAWSDSPKPQYF; CDR3 DNA: TGTGCCTGGAGTGACAGTCCGAAGCCGCAGTACTTC